Presented here are 14 T cell receptor beta chains from one specimen sequenced in a study of tumor-infiltrating lymphocytes in primary liver carcinoma. Both RNA and DNA were isolated together from around 20-30 mg of bulk tissue that had not been sorted. The input was 400 to 500 ng total RNA; TCR beta cDNA was made from it with a constant-region primer. Generation of the TCR beta libraries relied on three nested multiplex PCR rounds using slightly modified ARM-PCR. Amplification in the first two PCR rounds was performed using TRBV1-TRBV30 forward primers and a C-beta reverse primer for around 10 cycles each. Via MiXCR, TCRdb re-called the multiplex PCR reads, giving one row per CDR3 protein. The sample has 100,000 or so distinct CDR3 sequences, 80% to 85% seen once. Material: liver tumor tissue from sampling region 3. Subset specified: tumor region T3, left-lateral pole. These receptors were taken from a man in his forties or fifties with primary liver carcinoma and hepatitis B virus infection.

With respect to this clonotype: An end of the junction differs from the germline gene, which may be a read error. The rearrangement uses TRBV4-2 and TRBJ1-6, with D hard to call. In germline, CDR1 is LGHNA, CDR2 YNFKEQ. This CDR3 has 16 residues. CDR3 amino acids: CASSQVGSGGDSPFHF. DNA of the CDR3: TGTGCCAGCAGCCAAGTGGGGTCAGGAGGAGATTCACCCTTCCACTTT.

As to this clonotype: A junction boundary mismatches the germline segment, possibly from a read error. The chain recombines TRBV11-2 with TRBJ2-6, with 8 bases matching TRBD1. The CDR3 loop spans 21 amino acids. The germline CDR1 and CDR2 sequences are SGHAT and FQNNGV. CDR3 DNA: TGTGCCAGTAGCATGGAGGGAGACAGGGGCATTTCCCTCTCTGGGGCCAACGTCATGACTTTC. This translates into CASSMEGDRGISLSGANVMTF.

For this clonotype: A much larger clonotype is one base distant, so this may be a read error. This sequence joins TRBV7-9 and TRBJ1-2, with D uncertain. The CDR3 length is 12 residues. Trimming stripped 3 bases from V and 8 bases from J, with 10 bases between. Germline CDR1 and CDR2: SEHNR and FQNEAQ (reference sequence). In DNA form, the CDR3 reads TGTGCCAGCAGCTTCCATGGGGAGGGCTACACCTTC. Residues: CASSFHGEGYTF.

The chain has TRBV11-2 and TRBJ2-2; D gene uncertain. Trimming removed 6 bases at V and 11 bases at J, with 16 bases between. CDR1 is SGHAT and CDR2 is FQNNGV in the germline V gene. The CDR3 extends over 13 amino acids. CDR3 amino acids: CASSPGSIGELFF. The CDR3 region has the DNA TGTGCCAGCAGTCCGGGCTCCATAGGTGAGCTGTTTTTT.

In the case of this clonotype: The conserved final phenylalanine or tryptophan is absent from the CDR3, which likely points to a read error. No DNA is shown, since the ends of the CDR3 on it are uncertain; the CDR3 is the one TCRdb lists. This chain uses TRBV13 with TRBJ2-1. Germline CDR1 is PRHDT and CDR2 is FYEKMQ (reference sequence). The CDR3 spans 15 amino acids, including both terminal residues. CDR3 amino acids: CASSLDPGSYNKQLS.

Details on this clonotype: This may be a read error, as it is one base from a much larger clone. The chain has TRBV25-1 and TRBJ2-1; D is possibly TRBD2 (6 bases). There are 14 residues in the CDR3. From germline, CDR1 is MGHDK and CDR2 SYGVNS. The CDR3 reads CASREGGVPNEEFF. The CDR3, as DNA: TGTGCCAGCAGGGAGGGCGGGGTTCCCAATGAGGAGTTCTTC.

In the case of this clonotype: The junction departs from the called germline gene at one end, perhaps through a read error. This chain connects TRBV5-4 to TRBJ1-2; D is ambiguous. Germline V gene lookup returns CDR1 SGHNT and CDR2 YYREEE (reference sequence). The CDR3 length is 14 residues. This CDR3 is CASSSGISSSGCTF. CDR3 in DNA: TGTGCCAGCAGCTCGGGCATTTCCTCTAGTGGCTGCACCTTC.

This clonotype was seen once. One junction end does not reproduce the germline sequence, and a read error may be involved. The chain has TRBV28 and TRBJ2-5; perhaps TRBD2 as D (5 bases). The germline gives CDR1 MDHEN, CDR2 SYDVKM. This CDR3 region has 14 residues. The CDR3 DNA reads TGTGTCAGCAGCTCGACTAACGGGTTTGAGACCCAGTACTTC. Protein sequence: CVSSSTNGFETQYF.

On this clonotype itself: A junction end diverges from the germline sequence, so it may reflect a read error. The chain has TRBV4-3 and TRBJ2-2, with TRBD1 as a possible D gene (5 bases). This CDR3 comprises 18 residues. CDR1 is LGHNA, CDR2 YSLEER, per germline. The CDR3 loop reads CARSQTTCGHTNTGELFF. CDR3 nucleotide sequence: TGTGCCCGCAGCCAAACCACTTGCGGACATACGAACACCGGGGAGCTGTTTTTT.

J is TRBJ2-1 and V is TRBV7-8; 12 bases match TRBD2. The germline gives CDR1 SGHVS, CDR2 FQNEAQ. CDR3 length equals 16 residues. Trimming cost V 9 bases and J 1 base; bases outside gene matches: 7. In DNA, the CDR3 is TGTGCCAGAGGCTATCTAGCGGGAGGGTCCTACAATGAGCAGTTCTTC. Translation gives CARGYLAGGSYNEQFF.

The CDR3 reads CAISESWAQRETQYF. The CDR3 DNA follows: TGTGCCATCAGTGAGTCGTGGGCTCAGAGGGAGACCCAGTACTTC. The J gene is TRBJ2-5, the V gene TRBV10-3, with unresolved D. V was pared by 0 bases and J by 5 bases, with 13 bases between. Germline values: CDR1 ENHRY, CDR2 SYGVKD. This CDR3 contains 15 residues.

The chain couples TRBV6-6 to TRBJ1-1; D is undetermined. CDR1 and CDR2 (germline): MNHNY, SVGAGI (reference sequence). This CDR3 spans 15 amino acids. CDR3 in DNA: TGTGATAGCAGTATTCCGTCGGCGCGGGACACTGAAGCTTTCTTT. Amino acids: CDSSIPSARDTEAFF.

For this clonotype: This CDR3 is missing its conserved last phenylalanine or tryptophan, likely due to a read error. The V gene is TRBV29-1, the J gene TRBJ2-5; D unresolved. CDR3 length equals 12 residues. From germline, CDR1 is SQVTM and CDR2 ANQGSEA. The CDR3 nucleotides read TGCAGCGTTATGGAGAACCAAGAGATCCAGTACTTG. This gives the protein CSVMENQEIQYL.

Comments on this clonotype: The germline gene is not matched at one end of the junction; a read error may be the cause. This sequence joins TRBV12-3 or TRBV12-4 and TRBJ2-3; TRBD2 matches 8 bases. The CDR3 is 14 amino acids. CDR3 loop: CASSPSGPTDTHYF. The DNA for the CDR3 is TGTGCCAGCAGTCCTAGCGGGCCTACAGATACGCACTATTTT.